Below are 25 T cell receptor beta chains sequenced from a single sample in a study of technical replicates of blood from several donors. TCRdb's copy holds only in-frame clones and misses some; the assay was immunoSEQ multiplex PCR. The data show over 65,000 clones, over 85% seen once. The sequenced sample was T cells isolated from PBMCs. These receptors were obtained from a human donor in good health.

In nucleotides, the CDR3 is TGTGCCAGCAGCCCGGTTGAGGTTGGCTCCTATGGCTACACCTTC. Amino acid sequence: CASSPVEVGSYGYTF. The chain joins TRBV5-4 to TRBJ1-2; D remains ambiguous. CDR1 and CDR2 (germline): SGHNT, YYREEE (reference sequence). The germline V and J ends were trimmed by 4 bases and 4 bases, with 17 bases remaining between them. The CDR3 extends over 15 amino acids. Full variable domain (rest looked up from reference TRBV5-4 and TRBJ1-2): ETGVTQSPTHLIKTRGQQVTLRCSSQSGHNTVSWYQQALGQGPQFIFQYYREEENGRGNFPPRFSGLQFPNYSSELNVNALELDDSALYLCASSPVEVGSYGYTFGSGTRLTVV.

This sequence joins TRBV5-4 and TRBJ2-7; maybe TRBD1 (5 bases). The length of the CDR3 is 12 residues. Germline V gene sequence: CDR1 SGHNT, CDR2 YYREEE (reference sequence). Trimming left V 6 bases short and J 6 bases short, with 13 bases between. The CDR3 protein is CASTGFQGEQYF. CDR3 in DNA: TGTGCCAGCACAGGTTTCCAGGGCGAGCAGTACTTC.

V usage is TRBV14 and J usage is TRBJ1-1, with D possibly TRBD1 on 5 matching bases. The V end lost 3 bases, the J end lost 3 bases, and 14 bases lay between the germline ends. The CDR3 runs to 15 residues. Germline-derived CDR1 and CDR2 are SGHDN and FVKESK. This CDR3 reads CASSHPGGWDTEAFF. The CDR3 DNA reads as TGTGCCAGCAGCCACCCTGGGGGGTGGGACACTGAAGCTTTCTTT.

The chain recombines TRBV5-1 with TRBJ1-1; D perhaps matches TRBD1 (5 bases). The CDR3 totals 14 residues. Trimming removed 1 base from V and 4 bases from J, with 11 bases in between. Germline assignment: CDR1 SGHRS and CDR2 YFSETQ. The CDR3 sequence: CASSLTGTSTEAFF. CDR3 DNA: TGCGCCAGCAGCTTGACAGGAACGAGCACTGAAGCTTTCTTT.

CDR3 sequence reads: CASSASGASTYEQYF. The CDR3 nucleotides are TGTGCCAGCAGCGCCAGCGGGGCCTCCACCTACGAGCAGTACTTC. The J gene is TRBJ2-7, the V gene TRBV9, with 7 bases aligning to TRBD2. V was clipped by 3 bases and J by 2 bases; unmatched bases: 8. The CDR3 runs to 15 residues. Germline-derived CDR1 and CDR2 are SGDLS and YYNGEE.

This clone has only a few counts. This chain links TRBV7-6 with TRBJ1-1; D uncertain. Trimming cost V 5 bases and J 0 bases, with 7 bases left between them. Germline V gene data show CDR1 as SGHVS and CDR2 as FNYEAQ. This CDR3 comprises 13 residues. For the CDR3, the DNA is TGTGCCAGCAGCCCTACAGTGAACACTGAAGCTTTCTTT. It encodes CASSPTVNTEAFF.

The V gene is TRBV6-1, the J gene TRBJ1-1; D uncertain. V was shortened by 2 bases and J by 10 bases, with 8 bases between the two germline ends. CDR3 length: 11 amino acids. CDR1 and CDR2 (germline): MNHNS, SASEGT. CDR3 in DNA: TGTGCCAGCAGTGAAAGACTTGGAGCTTTCTTT. The encoded protein is CASSERLGAFF.

V and J are TRBV30 and TRBJ1-1, with D possibly TRBD1 on 5 matching bases. Trimming took off 2 bases at V and 2 bases at J, with 9 bases between the two ends. Germline V CDR1 and CDR2: GTSNPN, SVGIG (reference sequence). This CDR3 has 13 amino acids. The CDR3 nucleotides read TGTGCCTGGAGTCGGCAGGGTAACACTGAAGCTTTCTTT. Its translation: CAWSRQGNTEAFF.

The chain uses TRBV28 and TRBJ2-4, with D tentatively TRBD1 (5 bases). Germline CDR1 and CDR2: MDHEN and SYDVKM. The CDR3 covers 15 residues. Trimming took 6 bases from V and 0 from J, leaving 12 bases between them. This chain's CDR3 is CASSPGFSAKNIQYF. The CDR3 nucleotides are TGTGCCAGCAGCCCAGGGTTTTCAGCCAAAAACATTCAGTACTTC.

The V call is TRBV9, the J call TRBJ2-1; 8 nucleotides line up with TRBD2. V trimming: 0 bases; J trimming: 1 base; junction bases outside the gene matches: 15. Germline CDR1 SGDLS, CDR2 YYNGEE. The CDR3 spans 20 residues. The CDR3 DNA is TGTGCCAGCAGCGTAGAGATGGGGTCAACTAGCGGTTCTTCCTACAATGAGCAGTTCTTC. Protein: CASSVEMGSTSGSSYNEQFF.

CDR3 DNA: TGCGCCAGCAGCCACTCATCTAGCGGGAGAGTGACCCAGTACTTC. The encoded protein is CASSHSSSGRVTQYF. The rearrangement uses TRBV5-1 and TRBJ2-5; TRBD2 matches at 10 bases. Germline V gene data show CDR1 as SGHRS and CDR2 as YFSETQ. This CDR3 has 15 amino acids. J was trimmed by 7 bases and V by 4 bases; bases with no gene match: 10.

CDR3 nucleotides: TGTGCCAGCTGGACTAGCGGGAGTCTCCTCACAGATACGCAGTATTTT. It is translated as CASWTSGSLLTDTQYF. This sequence joins TRBV28 and TRBJ2-3; 13 nucleotides match TRBD2. The CDR3 has 16 residues. The V gene end was trimmed by 8 bases and the J gene end by 2 bases; junction bases not matched to a gene: 7. Germline V gives CDR1 MDHEN, CDR2 SYDVKM.

V and J are TRBV5-6 and TRBJ2-3, with TRBD2 as a possible D gene (5 bases). V lost 2 bases and J lost 6, with 16 bases in between. The length of the CDR3 is 15 residues. Germline V lookup: CDR1 SGHDT, CDR2 YYEEEE. CDR3 sequence: CASSFGERARDTQYF. In nucleotides, the CDR3 is TGTGCCAGCAGCTTCGGAGAGAGGGCTAGGGATACGCAGTATTTT.

The chain links TRBV6-5 to TRBJ2-1; TRBD1 might be the D (6 bases). Germline V CDR1 and CDR2: MNHEY, SVGAGI. CDR3 size: 11 residues. The V end was cut by 7 bases, the J end by 6 bases, with 7 bases between. CDR3 protein: CASTGVNEQFF. The CDR3, as DNA: TGTGCCAGCACAGGGGTCAATGAGCAGTTCTTC.

This rearrangement joins TRBV6-1 to TRBJ2-7; 8 positions agree with TRBD2. This CDR3 has 12 residues. The germline V gene has CDR1 MNHNS and CDR2 SASEGT. V trimming: 7 bases; J trimming: 6 bases; junction bases outside the gene matches: 5. The CDR3 DNA is TGTGCCAGCAATCCGGGGGGGCCCGAGCAGTACTTC. Amino acids: CASNPGGPEQYF.

The chain couples TRBV4-1 to TRBJ2-3, with D unclear. The CDR3 spans 17 residues. Germline loops: CDR1 MGHRA, CDR2 YSYEKL. V was shortened by 3 bases and J by 0 bases, with 16 bases between the two germline ends. CDR3 in DNA: TGCGCCAGCAGCCACGTTACTTCAACCCTTAGCACAGATACGCAGTATTTT. This encodes CASSHVTSTLSTDTQYF.

V gene TRBV4-1 combines with J gene TRBJ2-2, with TRBD2 matching over 10 bases. J gave up 7 bases and V 1 base, and 9 bases lay outside the gene matches. This CDR3 has 17 amino acids. Per the germline V gene, CDR1 is MGHRA and CDR2 is YSYEKL. CDR3 coding DNA: TGCGCCAGCAGCCAAGTCCCTAGCGGGAGAAGGAGCGGGGAGCTGTTTTTT. Its translation is CASSQVPSGRRSGELFF.

This sequence joins TRBV19 and TRBJ2-7; possible D gene TRBD1, 5 bases. The CDR3 is 14 amino acids. Trimming removed 1 base at V and 1 base at J, with 8 bases between. Germline-derived CDR1 and CDR2 are LNHDA and SQIVND (reference sequence). DNA of the CDR3: TGTGCCAGTAGTATAGTGGCAGGGTCCTACGAGCAGTACTTC. Translated: CASSIVAGSYEQYF.

This chain joins TRBV28 and TRBJ1-5, with 11 bases lining up with TRBD1. Germline-derived CDR1 and CDR2 are MDHEN and SYDVKM. The CDR3 sequence is 16 residues long. V dropped 2 bases and J dropped 4; count of bases not matched to a gene: 4. The CDR3 DNA follows: TGTGCCAGCAGTTTAACTGGACAGGGGGCGAATCAGCCCCAGCATTTT. This translates into CASSLTGQGANQPQHF.

This clone was seen only a few times. V and J are TRBV6-6 and TRBJ1-5, with 7 nucleotides matching TRBD1. CDR3 length equals 13 residues. The germline CDR1 and CDR2 sequences are MNHNY and SVGAGI (reference sequence). J lost 7 bases, V lost 6 bases, and 6 bases had no gene match. CDR3 bases: TGTGCCAGCAGCGACAGGGTGCGGCAGCCCCAGCATTTT. It is translated as CASSDRVRQPQHF.

This clone was detected only a few times. The chain joins TRBV29-1 to TRBJ1-1; D is uncertain. The V gene's germline CDR1 is SQVTM and CDR2 ANQGSEA. Trimming left V 4 bases short and J 4 bases short, with 13 bases between. This CDR3 spans 13 amino acids. The CDR3 is CSVGKGSSTEAFF. The CDR3 nucleotides are TGCAGCGTTGGTAAAGGGAGCAGCACTGAAGCTTTCTTT.

The chain employs TRBV5-1 and TRBJ2-5, with 14 bases lining up with TRBD2. Trimming removed 5 bases from V and 5 bases from J; junction bases left unmatched: 8. The CDR3 loop spans 16 amino acids. From germline, CDR1 is SGHRS and CDR2 YFSETQ. The CDR3 nucleotides read TGCGCCAGCAGTGGACTAGCGGGGGGCCCAGGGGAGACCCAGTACTTC. Translating it yields CASSGLAGGPGETQYF.

The table lists this clone with a count of one. The chain uses TRBV5-1 and TRBJ2-1, with 10 bases identical to TRBD1. The CDR3 is 15 residues long. From germline, CDR1 is SGHRS and CDR2 YFSETQ. V gave up 5 bases and J gave up 7 bases; unmatched junction bases: 9. CDR3 amino acids: CASRLGTGVRNEQFF. CDR3 nucleotide sequence: TGCGCCAGCAGACTCGGGACAGGGGTGAGGAATGAGCAGTTCTTC.

This chain connects TRBV6-5 to TRBJ1-1; 7 bases fit TRBD1. The CDR3 is 15 residues long. The V gene end was trimmed by 6 bases and the J gene end by 5 bases; junction bases not matched to a gene: 12. Germline loops: CDR1 MNHEY, CDR2 SVGAGI. CDR3 DNA sequence: TGTGCCAGCAGGATCCAACAGGGGTTTAAGACTGAAGCTTTCTTT. Protein sequence: CASRIQQGFKTEAFF.

The genes are TRBV29-1 and TRBJ2-1, with D possibly TRBD2 on 5 matching bases. CDR1 and CDR2 (germline): SQVTM, ANQGSEA. The CDR3 totals 14 residues. V lost 7 bases and J lost 0, with 13 bases in between. The CDR3 region is CSGSLAGSYNEQFF. Here the CDR3 DNA reads TGCAGCGGGAGTCTGGCGGGCTCCTACAATGAGCAGTTCTTC.